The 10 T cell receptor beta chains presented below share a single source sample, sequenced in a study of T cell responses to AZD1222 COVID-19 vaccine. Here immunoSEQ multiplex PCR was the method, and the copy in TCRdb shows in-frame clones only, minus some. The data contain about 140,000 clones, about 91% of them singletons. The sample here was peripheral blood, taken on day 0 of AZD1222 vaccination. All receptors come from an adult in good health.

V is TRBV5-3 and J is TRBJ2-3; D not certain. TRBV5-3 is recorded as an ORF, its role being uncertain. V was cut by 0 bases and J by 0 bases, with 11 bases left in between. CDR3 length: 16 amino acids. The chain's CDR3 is CARSLAGRPSTDTQYF. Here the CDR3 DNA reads TGTGCCAGAAGCTTGGCAGGACGGCCAAGCACAGATACGCAGTATTTT.

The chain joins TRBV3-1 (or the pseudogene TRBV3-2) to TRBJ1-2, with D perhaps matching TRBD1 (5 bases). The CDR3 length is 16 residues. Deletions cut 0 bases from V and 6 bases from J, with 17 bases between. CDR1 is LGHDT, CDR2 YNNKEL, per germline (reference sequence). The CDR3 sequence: CASSQESPPGLNGYTF. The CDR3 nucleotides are TGTGCCAGCAGCCAAGAAAGCCCCCCAGGGTTGAATGGCTACACCTTC.

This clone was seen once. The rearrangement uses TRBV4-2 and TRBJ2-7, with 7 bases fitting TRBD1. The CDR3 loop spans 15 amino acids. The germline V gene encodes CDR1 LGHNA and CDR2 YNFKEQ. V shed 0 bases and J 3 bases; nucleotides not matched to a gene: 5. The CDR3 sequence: CASSQEAGGVYEQYF. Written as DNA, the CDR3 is TGTGCCAGCAGCCAAGAGGCAGGGGGAGTCTACGAGCAGTACTTC.

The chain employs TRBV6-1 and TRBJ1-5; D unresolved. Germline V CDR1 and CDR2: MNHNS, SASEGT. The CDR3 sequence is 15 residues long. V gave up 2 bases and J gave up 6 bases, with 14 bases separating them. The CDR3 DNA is TGTGCCAGCAGTGAATTTAACCTACCCGGTCAGCCCCAGCATTTT. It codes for CASSEFNLPGQPQHF.

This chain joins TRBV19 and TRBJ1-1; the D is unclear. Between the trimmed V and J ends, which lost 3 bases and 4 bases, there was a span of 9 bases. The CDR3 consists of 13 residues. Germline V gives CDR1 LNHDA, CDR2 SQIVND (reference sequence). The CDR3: CASSISRVTEAFF. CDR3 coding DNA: TGTGCCAGTAGTATTTCTAGGGTCACTGAAGCTTTCTTT.

In nucleotides, the CDR3 is TGTGCCTGGAAAATGGACAGTCGGTATGGCTACACCTTC. Translated, it gives CAWKMDSRYGYTF. The chain combines TRBV30 with TRBJ1-2; TRBD1 is a possible D gene (6 bases). The V gene lost 4 bases and the J gene lost 5 bases, with 14 bases spanning the gap. CDR1 is GTSNPN and CDR2 is SVGIG in the germline V gene (reference sequence). This CDR3 is 13 amino acids long.

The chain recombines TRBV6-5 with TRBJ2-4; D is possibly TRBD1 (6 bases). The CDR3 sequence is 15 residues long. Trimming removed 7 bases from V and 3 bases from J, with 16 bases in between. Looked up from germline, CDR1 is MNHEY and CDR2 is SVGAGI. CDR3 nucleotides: TGTGCCAGCACCGTCACAGGGATTGGCAAAAACATTCAGTACTTC. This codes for CASTVTGIGKNIQYF.

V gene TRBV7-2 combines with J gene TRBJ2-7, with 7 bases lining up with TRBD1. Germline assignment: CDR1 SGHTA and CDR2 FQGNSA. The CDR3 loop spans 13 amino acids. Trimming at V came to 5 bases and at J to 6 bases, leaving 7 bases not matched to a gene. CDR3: CASSPRDRPEQYF. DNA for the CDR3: TGTGCCAGCAGCCCTCGGGACAGACCCGAGCAGTACTTC.

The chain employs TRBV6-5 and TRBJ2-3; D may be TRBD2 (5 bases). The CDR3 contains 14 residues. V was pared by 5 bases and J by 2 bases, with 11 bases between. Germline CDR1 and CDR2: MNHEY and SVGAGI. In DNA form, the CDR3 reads TGTGCCAGCAGTCTGGGAGTGTCCACAGATACGCAGTATTTT. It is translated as CASSLGVSTDTQYF.

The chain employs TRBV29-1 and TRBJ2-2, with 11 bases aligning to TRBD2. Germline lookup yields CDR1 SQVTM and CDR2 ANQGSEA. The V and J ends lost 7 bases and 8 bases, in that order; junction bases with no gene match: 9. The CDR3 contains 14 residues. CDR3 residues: CSGGQLAGDGELFF. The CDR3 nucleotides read TGCAGCGGGGGACAACTAGCGGGAGATGGGGAGCTGTTTTTT.